This TCR beta chain was captured in a study of spatial heterogeneity in lung cancer. Looking at the study overall: Detected sequences consistently included more beta-chain ones than alpha-chain ones. Each unique TCR and UMI combination was seen more than ten times on average in raw reads.

The trim removed 1 base at V and 2 bases at J, leaving 5 bases unmatched. CDR1 and CDR2 (germline): LGHDT, YNNKEL (reference sequence). The CDR3 is made up of 16 amino acids. Noted time point: sample taken at primary tumor resection. Researchers sequenced whole RNA taken from tumor, nontumor lung or frozen PBMC without sorting. Each CDR3 protein gets one entry after TCRdb re-called the 5' RACE reads with MiXCR. The sample yields around 11,000 distinct CDR3 sequences, 6% to 7% seen once. Sample: normal lung tissue next to the tumor, taken at surgery. The clonotype comes from a male donor with early-stage non-small cell lung cancer. The rearrangement uses TRBV3-1 and TRBJ2-3, with 8 bases lining up with TRBD2. Here the CDR3 reads CASSQGRSGATDTQYF. DNA for the CDR3: TGTGCCAGCAGCCAAGGCCGTAGCGGGGCCACAGATACGCAGTATTTT.